A single T cell receptor (beta chain) is shown here with its context. Its antigen specificity is not known. Per-base quality was not reported, and no clone a single base away is much larger than it. The record originates from a study of blood T cell repertoires in COVID-19 (TCRdb year 2020). About the full investigation: Samples from collaborators originated in the United States, Italy and Spain and spanned both the acute and convalescent phases of COVID-19. The prospective study material was composed of cDNA or gDNA derived from T cells, B-cell-depleted T cells, or PBMCs. Deeply sampled blood TCRbeta repertoires from subjects exposed to, actively infected with, or recovered from COVID-19 were included in the dataset. The repertoires were released in a freely available public database intended as a resource for research on the immune response to SARS-CoV-2. The samples were drawn from the first 160 participants of the ongoing ImmuneRACE study and from 950 to 1,500 subjects provided by 6 global collaborators. The sample metadata nearly always contained a de-identified subject ID, COVID-19 status, age in years and sex. Where available, HLA class I and class II types were taken from metadata supplied by the sample provider and were not determined by assay-based typing.

The germline V gene yields MDHEN for CDR1 and SYDVKM for CDR2. The germline V and J ends show losses of 5 bases and 2 bases respectively, and no gene match explains 4 bases of the junction. From the cysteine up to the phenylalanine, the CDR3 has a length of 14 residues. The DNA shown is the 42-base CDR3, in frame from base 1. The paper's findings and limits, for the study overall: How much clinical and demographic metadata was included differed by source and by participant, and the metadata was provided uncurated.

Collaborating institutions collected whole blood in K2EDTA tubes following their own protocols. For TCRbeta analysis, collaborators shipped samples as frozen whole blood, isolated PBMCs, or DNA extracted from either of those sample types. TCRbeta CDR3 regions were amplified from genomic DNA by means of the immunoSEQ Assay, a bias-controlled multiplex PCR. For the original study's pipeline: The number of nucleated cells in each sample was estimated from the amplification of reference gene primers within the assay. Sequence reads were collapsed and filtered to measure the absolute abundance of every unique TCRbeta CDR3 rearrangement. For each sample, productive Simpson clonality was calculated as the square root of Simpson's diversity index across productive rearrangements. Drawn from immuneACCESS, this table holds only the in-frame rearrangements with V and J called that TCRdb kept. Clones are partly lost; checked studies trace under half to an unresolved V gene and leave the rest unexplained. D and trimming were read from the DNA, whereas the V and J calls and clone size are those reported in that table. The sample data list some 200,000 clones, and roughly 90% of these were observed just once. The ten largest clones capture 0.45% to 0.65% of the sample.

This TCR came from a man aged 50 or older with acute or convalescent COVID-19. Recombination connected TRBV28 to TRBJ2-7, with 9 junctional bases fitting TRBD2. The sequencing input was peripheral blood. The encoded CDR3 is CASSVLAGPYEQYF. The sequenced DNA: TGTGCCAGCAGTGTCCTAGCGGGACCCTACGAGCAGTACTTC.